These T cell receptor beta chains were read from a single sample in a study of PD-1 blockade in classical Hodgkin lymphoma. Measured with immunoSEQ multiplex PCR; TCRdb has only the in-frame clones, and not every one. The repertoire has 80,000 to 100,000 clones, roughly 90% of them found once; the top ten carry 2.5% to 3.5%. This material consisted of peripheral blood mononuclear cells (PBMCs), taken at baseline. Receptors were obtained from a human donor with classical Hodgkin lymphoma. Both conserved end residues are part of each CDR3. A D gene is named only where the DNA matches it firmly.

CDR3 DNA: TGTGCCAGCAGTTTGTCCAGCGGGAGCGACGAGCAGTACTTC
CDR3 protein: CASSLSSGSDEQYF
J gene: TRBJ2-7
D gene: TRBD2
V gene: TRBV6-5

CDR3 DNA: TGTGCCACCAGCAGAGATTCGAAAGCACAAGCTTTCTTT
CDR3 protein: CATSRDSKAQAFF
J gene: TRBJ1-1
D gene: .
V gene: TRBV15

CDR3 DNA: TGTGCCAGCAGTTTATTAGGCTCAGGGCCCGCTAACTATGGCTACACCTTC
CDR3 protein: CASSLLGSGPANYGYTF
J gene: TRBJ1-2
D gene: .
V gene: TRBV27

CDR3 DNA: TGTGCCAGCAGTGCGACCTCCAGGGGGACCCCTGGAAACACCATATATTTT
CDR3 protein: CASSATSRGTPGNTIYF
J gene: TRBJ1-3
D gene: TRBD1
V gene: TRBV6-1

CDR3 DNA: TGTGCCAGCAGCCGGTCACAGGGGTCTGGAAACACCATATATTTT
CDR3 protein: CASSRSQGSGNTIYF
J gene: TRBJ1-3
D gene: TRBD1
V gene: TRBV7-9

CDR3 DNA: TGTGCCAGCAGCCGTGGGGTGTTCGACGAGCAGTACTTC
CDR3 protein: CASSRGVFDEQYF
J gene: TRBJ2-7
D gene: .
V gene: TRBV5-4

CDR3 DNA: TGTGCCAGCAGTTTAGAGCCAGGGGTCTATGGCTACACCTTC
CDR3 protein: CASSLEPGVYGYTF
J gene: TRBJ1-2
D gene: .
V gene: TRBV27

CDR3 DNA: TGTGCCAGCAGTGAACGGGGCAGTGGGGTCAATCAGCCCCAGCATTTT
CDR3 protein: CASSERGSGVNQPQHF
J gene: TRBJ1-5
D gene: .
V gene: TRBV2

CDR3 DNA: TGTGCCAGTAGTCCCCGACAGGGGGGCGCTTTCTTT
CDR3 protein: CASSPRQGGAFF
J gene: TRBJ1-1
D gene: TRBD1
V gene: TRBV19

CDR3 DNA: TGTGCCAGCAGCCCACGCTCTAGGACAGGGGAGACCCAGTACTTC
CDR3 protein: CASSPRSRTGETQYF
J gene: TRBJ2-5
D gene: TRBD1
V gene: TRBV7-9

CDR3 DNA: TGTGCCAGCAGTTCTAACCCGGGACTAGCGGGAGGGCCACGATGGGAGCAGTTCTTC
CDR3 protein: CASSSNPGLAGGPRWEQFF
J gene: TRBJ2-1
D gene: TRBD2
V gene: TRBV28